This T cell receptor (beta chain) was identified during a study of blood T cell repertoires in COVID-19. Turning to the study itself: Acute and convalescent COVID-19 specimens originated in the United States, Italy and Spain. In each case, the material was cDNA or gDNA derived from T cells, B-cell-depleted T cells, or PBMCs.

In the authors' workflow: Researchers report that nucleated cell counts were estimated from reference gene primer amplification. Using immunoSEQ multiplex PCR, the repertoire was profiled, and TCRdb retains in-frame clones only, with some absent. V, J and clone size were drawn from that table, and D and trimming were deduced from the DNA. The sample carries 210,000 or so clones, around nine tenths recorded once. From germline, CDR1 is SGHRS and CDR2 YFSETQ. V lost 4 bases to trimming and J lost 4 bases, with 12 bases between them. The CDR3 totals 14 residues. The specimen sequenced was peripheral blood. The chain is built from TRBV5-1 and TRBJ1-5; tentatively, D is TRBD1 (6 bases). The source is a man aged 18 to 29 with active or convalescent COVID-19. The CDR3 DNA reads TGCGCCAGCAGCACAGGACAGCCTAATCAGCCCCAGCATTTT. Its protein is CASSTGQPNQPQHF. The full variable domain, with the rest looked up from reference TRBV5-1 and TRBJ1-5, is KAGVTQTPRYLIKTRGQQVTLSCSPISGHRSVSWYQQTPGQGLQFLFEYFSETQRNKGNFPGRFSGRQFSNSRSEMNVSTLELGDSALYLCASSTGQPNQPQHFGDGTRLSIL.